A selection of T cell receptor beta chains follows, all from one sample in a study of regulatory T cells in long-lasting Graves disease. TCRdb ran MiXCR on the multiplex PCR reads and lists one entry per CDR3 protein. The table lists approximately 470,000 distinct CDR3 sequences, about 17% of them singletons. The same sample was also used in a study of T cells in Graves' hyperthyroidism and ophthalmopathy.

The sample here was peripheral blood mononuclear cells (PBMCs), taken at new diagnosis, from a patient treated with antithyroid drugs. These receptors were collected from a man between 35 and 55 years old with Graves disease. Both conserved end residues are part of each CDR3. Fields, in order: J gene, V gene, D gene, clone size, CDR3 protein, CDR3 DNA. D genes are given only for firm matches. Rows give clone size only sometimes, using once, few, many, or a class for an expanded clone.

j_call: TRBJ1-5; v_call: TRBV7-2; d_call: NA; clone_size: many; cdr3_aa: CASSLALGAPGPQHF; cdr3_nt: TGTGCCAGCAGCTTAGCGCTTGGGGCGCCAGGGCCCCAGCATTTT
j_call: TRBJ2-3; v_call: TRBV12-3/TRBV12-4; d_call: NA; clone_size: many; cdr3_aa: CASSPGAGLHTQYF; cdr3_nt: TGTGCCAGCAGTCCCGGTGCAGGGCTTCATACGCAGTATTTT
j_call: TRBJ2-5; v_call: TRBV7-2; d_call: NA; clone_size: NA; cdr3_aa: CASSLALGLQTQYF; cdr3_nt: TGTGCCAGCAGCTTAGCACTGGGATTACAGACCCAGTACTTC
j_call: TRBJ2-3; v_call: TRBV24-1; d_call: NA; clone_size: few; cdr3_aa: CATSEGRPWGTQYF; cdr3_nt: TGTGCCACCAGTGAGGGACGGCCTTGGGGTACGCAGTATTTT
j_call: TRBJ1-5; v_call: TRBV2; d_call: NA; clone_size: few; cdr3_aa: CASRTEENSNQPQHF; cdr3_nt: TGTGCCAGCAGGACAGAGGAAAATAGCAATCAGCCCCAGCATTTT
j_call: TRBJ2-3; v_call: TRBV24-1; d_call: NA; clone_size: many; cdr3_aa: CATSDSQGITDTQYF; cdr3_nt: TGTGCCACCAGTGATTCCCAGGGGATCACAGATACGCAGTATTTT
j_call: TRBJ1-5; v_call: TRBV7-9; d_call: NA; clone_size: few; cdr3_aa: CASSLSDGGLSPQHF; cdr3_nt: TGTGCCAGCAGCTTAAGTGATGGGGGTCTTTCGCCCCAGCATTTT
j_call: TRBJ2-7; v_call: TRBV20-1; d_call: TRBD1; clone_size: many; cdr3_aa: CSARDRGRGHSYEQYF; cdr3_nt: TGCAGTGCTAGAGATAGGGGGCGCGGACACTCCTACGAGCAGTACTTC
j_call: TRBJ2-7; v_call: TRBV2; d_call: NA; clone_size: many; cdr3_aa: CASNLEASYEQYF; cdr3_nt: TGTGCCAGCAACCTGGAGGCTTCTTACGAGCAGTACTTC
j_call: TRBJ1-5; v_call: TRBV6-4; d_call: NA; clone_size: once; cdr3_aa: CASSVGGHKVDQPQHF; cdr3_nt: TGTGCCAGCAGTGTAGGAGGGCATAAAGTCGATCAGCCCCAGCATTTT
j_call: TRBJ2-2; v_call: TRBV6-1; d_call: TRBD2; clone_size: NA; cdr3_aa: CASSANPATGGRTGELFF; cdr3_nt: TGTGCCAGCAGTGCCAATCCCGCAACGGGAGGGCGGACCGGGGAGCTGTTTTTT
j_call: TRBJ2-7; v_call: TRBV20-1; d_call: NA; clone_size: few; cdr3_aa: CSARDQRGTPRALYF; cdr3_nt: TGCAGTGCTAGAGATCAAAGAGGGACCCCAAGGGCGTTGTACTTC
j_call: TRBJ2-7; v_call: TRBV10-3; d_call: TRBD2; clone_size: few; cdr3_aa: CAISESGRAYEQYF; cdr3_nt: TGTGCCATCAGTGAGAGCGGGAGGGCGTACGAGCAGTACTTC
j_call: TRBJ1-5; v_call: TRBV5-1; d_call: NA; clone_size: few; cdr3_aa: CASSLGGDSNQPQHF; cdr3_nt: TGCGCCAGCAGCTTGGGGGGGGACAGCAATCAGCCCCAGCATTTT
j_call: TRBJ1-1; v_call: TRBV2; d_call: NA; clone_size: many; cdr3_aa: CASSEARGPQTEAFF; cdr3_nt: TGTGCCAGCAGTGAAGCGCGGGGGCCCCAGACTGAAGCTTTCTTT
j_call: TRBJ2-3; v_call: TRBV5-1; d_call: TRBD1; clone_size: NA; cdr3_aa: CASSLGDRVSTDTQYF; cdr3_nt: TGCGCCAGCAGCTTGGGGGACAGGGTATCCACAGATACGCAGTATTTT
j_call: TRBJ1-2; v_call: TRBV6-1; d_call: NA; clone_size: few; cdr3_aa: CASSEWDGYTF; cdr3_nt: TGTGCCAGCAGTGAATGGGATGGCTACACCTTC
j_call: TRBJ2-5; v_call: TRBV28; d_call: NA; clone_size: many; cdr3_aa: CASSSLARVQTQYF; cdr3_nt: TGTGCCAGCAGTTCCCTGGCCCGGGTGCAGACCCAGTACTTC
j_call: TRBJ2-7; v_call: TRBV4-1; d_call: NA; clone_size: NA; cdr3_aa: CASSARQSSVEQYF; cdr3_nt: TGCGCCAGCAGCGCCCGACAGTCAAGCGTCGAGCAGTACTTC
j_call: TRBJ2-5; v_call: TRBV12-3/TRBV12-4; d_call: NA; clone_size: many; cdr3_aa: CASMGLAKETQYF; cdr3_nt: TGTGCCAGCATGGGCCTGGCCAAAGAGACCCAGTACTTC
j_call: TRBJ1-4; v_call: TRBV2; d_call: NA; clone_size: many; cdr3_aa: CASSEMGPINEKLFF; cdr3_nt: TGTGCCAGCAGTGAAATGGGACCGATTAATGAAAAACTGTTTTTT
j_call: TRBJ2-7; v_call: TRBV18; d_call: NA; clone_size: few; cdr3_aa: CASSPTGRTYEQYF; cdr3_nt: TGTGCCAGCTCACCAACAGGGAGGACCTACGAGCAGTACTTC
j_call: TRBJ2-1; v_call: TRBV11-3; d_call: TRBD1; clone_size: NA; cdr3_aa: CASSWDRVGNEQFF; cdr3_nt: TGTGCCAGCAGTTGGGACAGGGTGGGCAATGAGCAGTTCTTC
j_call: TRBJ2-1; v_call: TRBV11-2; d_call: TRBD2; clone_size: few; cdr3_aa: CASSWTSTYNEQFF; cdr3_nt: TGTGCCAGCAGCTGGACTAGTACCTACAATGAGCAGTTCTTC
j_call: TRBJ2-1; v_call: TRBV20-1; d_call: TRBD2; clone_size: many; cdr3_aa: CSARELAGGGNEQFF; cdr3_nt: TGCAGTGCTAGAGAGCTAGCGGGAGGAGGGAATGAGCAGTTCTTC
j_call: TRBJ2-2; v_call: TRBV7-2; d_call: TRBD2; clone_size: many; cdr3_aa: CASSLRGSGSLGTGELFF; cdr3_nt: TGTGCCAGCAGCCTAAGGGGTAGCGGGAGCTTGGGCACCGGGGAGCTGTTTTTT
j_call: TRBJ2-1; v_call: TRBV11-3; d_call: NA; clone_size: many; cdr3_aa: CASSPKTNGYPNEQFF; cdr3_nt: TGTGCCAGCAGCCCAAAGACAAATGGATACCCCAATGAGCAGTTCTTC
j_call: TRBJ2-4; v_call: TRBV2; d_call: TRBD1; clone_size: many; cdr3_aa: CASRTGEGNIQYF; cdr3_nt: TGTGCCAGCAGGACAGGGGAAGGAAACATTCAGTACTTC
j_call: TRBJ2-5; v_call: TRBV5-8; d_call: NA; clone_size: few; cdr3_aa: CASSPPGFGETQYF; cdr3_nt: TGTGCCAGCAGCCCCCCGGGTTTCGGAGAGACCCAGTACTTC
j_call: TRBJ2-1; v_call: TRBV24-1; d_call: TRBD2; clone_size: few; cdr3_aa: CATRPGGGYNEQFF; cdr3_nt: TGTGCCACCAGACCGGGAGGAGGCTACAATGAGCAGTTCTTC
j_call: TRBJ2-2; v_call: TRBV27; d_call: TRBD2; clone_size: NA; cdr3_aa: CASSPPQRELTGELFF; cdr3_nt: TGTGCCAGCAGTCCCCCTCAGCGGGAGCTGACCGGGGAGCTGTTTTTT
j_call: TRBJ1-1; v_call: TRBV30; d_call: NA; clone_size: many; cdr3_aa: CAWSLTGNTEAFF; cdr3_nt: TGTGCCTGGAGCCTGACAGGGAACACTGAAGCTTTCTTT
j_call: TRBJ1-6; v_call: TRBV6-5; d_call: NA; clone_size: NA; cdr3_aa: CASSYSSPGTLHF; cdr3_nt: TGTGCCAGCAGTTACTCCTCCCCAGGTACCCTCCACTTT
j_call: TRBJ2-7; v_call: TRBV7-2; d_call: TRBD2; clone_size: NA; cdr3_aa: CASSFPGLAISYEQYF; cdr3_nt: TGTGCCAGCAGCTTCCCGGGACTAGCGATCTCCTACGAGCAGTACTTC
j_call: TRBJ2-5; v_call: TRBV25-1; d_call: NA; clone_size: NA; cdr3_aa: CASSEIRDEETQYF; cdr3_nt: TGTGCCAGCAGTGAAATCAGGGACGAAGAGACCCAGTACTTC